The sequence of this TCR beta chain was determined in a study of T cell clonotyping in hematopoietic cell transplantation. Overall study results and limits: Graft donor and pretransplant recipient Inverse Simpson Index values predicted broader posttransplant TCR diversity. After transplant, recipient diversity fell while pathologically expanded clonotypes grew through day 180.

The germline CDR1 and CDR2 sequences are MNHEY and SVGAGI. The V end lost 4 bases, the J end lost 3 bases, and 18 bases lay between the germline ends. This CDR3 is 16 amino acids long. Profiled with immunoSEQ multiplex PCR; TCRdb holds only in-frame clones, not every one. The data hold approximately 5,800 clones, with 75% to 85% observed a single time. On this clone itself: Its antigen is unknown.

The sample here was peripheral blood mononuclear cells, taken 30 days after allogeneic stem cell transplant. This TCR was sampled from a male patient aged 60-70 years who had an allogeneic stem cell transplant from an unrelated donor, so the T cells may come from the graft donor. Some clones in this sample may be carry-over from other donors' samples. The V and J genes are TRBV6-5 and TRBJ1-2; D might be TRBD1 (5 bases). The CDR3 sequence is CASSWGGGVRDYGYTF. DNA for the CDR3: TGTGCCAGCAGTTGGGGCGGTGGGGTAAGGGACTATGGCTACACCTTC.